This record covers a single T cell receptor beta chain. Its antigen is still unknown. The source of the sample is a study of response to subunit inactivated influenza vaccine. Study outcomes and limitations: The authors put forward the suggestion that each seasonal influenza vaccination may bring in only a limited number of new T cells.

The V gene lost 1 base and the J gene lost 1 base, with 5 bases spanning the gap. Germline V gene data show CDR1 as MDHEN and CDR2 as SYDVKM. The CDR3 extends over 13 amino acids. Each CDR3 protein is one row after TCRdb ran MiXCR on the RT-PCR reads. This table has about 500,000 distinct CDR3 sequences, more than 15% appearing once. This specimen consisted of CD4+ T cells sorted from PBMCs, obtained around 25 months after vaccination. The chain recombines TRBV28 with TRBJ2-7; unclear D gene. The receptor was isolated from a man between 45 and 75 years old who received an inactivated influenza vaccine. The CDR3 here is CASSLSKSYEQYF. The CDR3 DNA follows: TGTGCCAGCAGTTTATCGAAGTCCTACGAGCAGTACTTC.